This T cell receptor (beta chain) was found in a study of long-term antiretroviral therapy in people with HIV. Whole-study context: About a decade before 2015, the earliest samples were taken when ART was typically delayed.

The V gene end was trimmed by 5 bases and the J gene end by 4 bases; junction bases not matched to a gene: 12. Looked up from germline, CDR1 is SGHNT and CDR2 is YYREEE (reference sequence). This CDR3 is built from 16 residues. Investigators performed immunoSEQ version v3.0 at survey level. Data came from immunoSEQ multiplex PCR; TCRdb stores just in-frame clones and leaves some out. The table includes just over 35,000 clones, around 85% detected once. From each donor, at least one pre-ART PBMC sample and at least two post-ART PBMC samples were obtained. Source: unsorted PBMCs, taken 2.2 years after starting antiretroviral therapy. The chain recombines TRBV5-4 with TRBJ2-1; 7 bases line up with TRBD1. The receptor's source is a man between 18 and 29 years old with HIV. CDR3 amino acids: CASSSSSGQAYNEQFF. CDR3 in DNA: TGTGCCAGCAGTTCATCCTCAGGACAGGCTTACAATGAGCAGTTCTTC. The variable domain in full, completed from reference TRBV5-4 and TRBJ2-1, reads ETGVTQSPTHLIKTRGQQVTLRCSSQSGHNTVSWYQQALGQGPQFIFQYYREEENGRGNFPPRFSGLQFPNYSSELNVNALELDDSALYLCASSSSSGQAYNEQFFGPGTRLTVL.